This entry describes one T cell receptor (beta chain). Using immunoSEQ multiplex PCR, the repertoire was profiled, and TCRdb retains in-frame clones only, with some absent. The sample shows roughly 230,000 clones, 83% of them seen only once. This sample is part of a study of blood T cell repertoires in COVID-19. Across the study: Specimens from acute and convalescent COVID-19 originated in the United States, Italy and Spain. T cells, B-cell-depleted T cells, or PBMCs supplied cDNA or gDNA.

This CDR3 is 13 amino acids long. Trimming took off 6 bases at V and 4 bases at J, with 10 bases between the two ends. Germline assignment: CDR1 MNHNS and CDR2 SASEGT. Input material: peripheral blood. The chain recombines TRBV6-1 with TRBJ2-1; unclear D gene. The TCR originated in a woman aged 50 to 60 with acute or convalescent COVID-19. The DNA of the CDR3 is TGTGCCAGCAGAAGCAACGTATACAATGAGCAGTTCTTC. Amino acid sequence: CASRSNVYNEQFF.